This TCR beta chain emerged from a study of human T cells and chemical hapten exposure. Germline V gene sequence: CDR1 SGHNT, CDR2 YYREEE (reference sequence). The CDR3 covers 14 residues. The J segment lost 5 bases and the V segment lost 2 bases, leaving 4 bases of the junction unmatched. This clonotype was found many times. As yet, its antigen is unknown. Individual cDNA molecules had unique molecular identifiers attached to them by the library. TCRdb analysed the RACE reads with MiXCR anew, one entry per CDR3 protein. The sample includes some 96,000 distinct CDR3 sequences, 9.3% of them seen just once. Described time point: patch test 2, 6 weeks after DPC sensitization. As to treatment: therapeutic diphenylcyclopropenone sensitization with weekly scalp DPC. Blood collection took place prior to placing each patch test. Donors, patients with alopecia ranging from 18 to 70 years old and judged suitable for DPC, provided samples.

The study, taken as a whole, reports: Alopecia affecting every donor means their immune response may not match healthy people's.

This receptor was taken from a woman aged 35 to 49 with alopecia areata. Some clones in this sample may be carry-over from other donors' samples. The sequenced sample was whole blood, obtained in connection with sensitization to the hapten diphenylcyclopropenone (DPC). V is TRBV5-4 and J is TRBJ2-5, with TRBD2 matching over 9 bases. The DNA of the CDR3 is TGTGCCAGCAGCTTTAGCGGGAGTGGGGAGACCCAGTACTTC. It specifies CASSFSGSGETQYF.